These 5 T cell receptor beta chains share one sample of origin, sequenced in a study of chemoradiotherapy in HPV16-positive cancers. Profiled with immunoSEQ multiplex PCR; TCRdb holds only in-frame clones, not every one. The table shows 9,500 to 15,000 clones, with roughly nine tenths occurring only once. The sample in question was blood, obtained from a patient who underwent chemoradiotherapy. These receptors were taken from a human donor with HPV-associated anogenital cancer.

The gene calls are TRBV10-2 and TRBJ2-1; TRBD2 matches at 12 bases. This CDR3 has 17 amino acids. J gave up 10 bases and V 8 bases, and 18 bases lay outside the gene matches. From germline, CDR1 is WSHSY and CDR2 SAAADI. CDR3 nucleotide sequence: TGCGCCAGCCCCGAACCCCGGACTAGCGGGATGGAGAGGGAGCAGTTCTTC. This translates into CASPEPRTSGMEREQFF.

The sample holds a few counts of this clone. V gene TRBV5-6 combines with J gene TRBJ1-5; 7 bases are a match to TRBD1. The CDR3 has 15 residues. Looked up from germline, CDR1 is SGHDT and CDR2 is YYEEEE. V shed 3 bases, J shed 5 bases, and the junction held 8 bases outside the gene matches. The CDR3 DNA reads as TGTGCCAGCAGCTATCAGGGGGGGGCGGATCAGCCCCAGCATTTT. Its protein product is CASSYQGGADQPQHF.

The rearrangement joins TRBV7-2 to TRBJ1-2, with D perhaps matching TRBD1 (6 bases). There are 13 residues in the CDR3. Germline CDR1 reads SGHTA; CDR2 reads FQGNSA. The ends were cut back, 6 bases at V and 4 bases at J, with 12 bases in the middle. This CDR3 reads CASRLTGPYGYTF. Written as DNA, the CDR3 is TGTGCCAGCAGGTTGACAGGCCCCTATGGCTACACCTTC.

The CDR3 sequence is CASSEFQFIQPQHF. The CDR3 nucleotides read TGTGCCAGCAGTGAATTTCAGTTTATTCAGCCCCAGCATTTT. The genes are TRBV6-1 and TRBJ1-5; D ambiguous. The germline gives CDR1 MNHNS, CDR2 SASEGT. Trimming pared 2 bases from V and 6 bases from J, leaving 11 bases between. The CDR3 consists of 14 residues.

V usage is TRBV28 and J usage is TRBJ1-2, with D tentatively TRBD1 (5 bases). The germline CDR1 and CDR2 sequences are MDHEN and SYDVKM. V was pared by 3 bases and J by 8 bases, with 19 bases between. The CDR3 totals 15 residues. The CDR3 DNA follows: TGTGCCAGCAGTTTTGGGGGGGTCCCTGTTGGAGGCTACACCTTC. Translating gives CASSFGGVPVGGYTF.